This T cell receptor beta chain came from a study of T-cell memory formation after mild COVID-19. Study-level information: TCR clusters were mostly donor specific. Study-wide results and limits: The main location of contracting CD4+ clones was CM and EM, and that of contracting CD8+ clones was EMRA.

V was clipped by 3 bases and J by 7 bases, with 16 bases between them. Germline V gene data show CDR1 as DFQATT and CDR2 as SNEGSKA (reference sequence). This CDR3 is 14 amino acids long. This clonotype was observed a few times. Its antigen is undetermined. MiXCR was run by TCRdb on the 5' RACE reads, yielding one entry per CDR3 protein. The data contain around 150,000 distinct CDR3 sequences, roughly 28% of them seen just once; the ten biggest clones take up 12%. Sample: PBMCs or a T cell subset sorted from them (not recorded which). The sequence was collected from an adult woman who had mild COVID-19 (a few samples of this study predate the infection). Cell type and time point are not known. The chain couples TRBV20-1 to TRBJ2-1; D may be TRBD2 (7 bases). The CDR3 DNA reads TGCAGTGCTAGTCTCGGGGGGCCGATGAATGAGCAGTTCTTC. It encodes CSASLGGPMNEQFF.